The 13 T cell receptor beta chains below come from one sample, sequenced in a study of response to subunit inactivated influenza vaccine. TCRdb redid the calling of the RT-PCR reads with MiXCR, one entry per CDR3 protein. Found here are 550,000 to 600,000 distinct CDR3 sequences, 12% of them singletons; the top ten hold roughly a tenth. The source material was PBMCs from blood, sampled on the day of vaccination. Receptor source: a man aged 50 to 59 who received an inactivated influenza vaccine.

This clonotype was seen more than once but under ten times. The chain recombines TRBV5-6 with TRBJ1-4; the match to TRBD1 covers 7 bases. Trimming cost V 4 bases and J 7 bases; bases outside gene matches: 4. Germline assignment: CDR1 SGHDT and CDR2 YYEEEE. The CDR3 sequence is 13 residues long. As DNA, the CDR3 is TGTGCCAGCAGCGGCGGACAGGTTGAAAAACTGTTTTTT. Residues: CASSGGQVEKLFF.

The sample holds many counts of this clonotype. The chain joins TRBV6-2 or TRBV6-3 to TRBJ1-5, with D perhaps matching TRBD1 (6 bases). This CDR3 contains 15 residues. Between the trimmed V and J ends, which lost 0 bases and 7 bases, there was a span of 13 bases. The germline CDR1 and CDR2 sequences are MNHEY and SVGEGT. The CDR3 DNA reads TGTGCCAGCAGTTACTCAGTACGGGGGCACCAGCCCCAGCATTTT. Its translation is CASSYSVRGHQPQHF.

The chain recombines TRBV9 with TRBJ2-3, with 8 bases lining up with TRBD1. V shed 3 bases and J 1 base; nucleotides not matched to a gene: 16. This CDR3 is 19 amino acids long. Germline V gene lookup returns CDR1 SGDLS and CDR2 YYNGEE. CDR3 sequence: CASSAPLTGATLGTDTQYF. The CDR3 DNA follows: TGTGCCAGCAGCGCCCCATTGACAGGGGCCACCCTAGGCACAGATACGCAGTATTTT.

This clonotype was seen more than once but under ten times. The chain joins TRBV5-1 to TRBJ2-3; possibly TRBD1 for D (6 bases). Trimming stripped 3 bases from V and 5 bases from J, with 22 bases between. CDR1 and CDR2 from the germline V gene are SGHRS and YFSETQ. The CDR3 extends over 17 amino acids. The CDR3 loop is CASSSGVAHVWGDTQYF. For the CDR3, the DNA is TGCGCCAGCAGCTCAGGGGTCGCCCATGTATGGGGAGATACGCAGTATTTT. The variable domain in full, with the rest retrieved from reference TRBV5-1 and TRBJ2-3, is KAGVTQTPRYLIKTRGQQVTLSCSPISGHRSVSWYQQTPGQGLQFLFEYFSETQRNKGNFPGRFSGRQFSNSRSEMNVSTLELGDSALYLCASSSGVAHVWGDTQYFGPGTRLTVL.

This clonotype was picked up a small number of times. This sequence joins TRBV29-1 and TRBJ2-1, with 8 bases matching TRBD2. CDR3 length: 13 residues. Looked up from germline, CDR1 is SQVTM and CDR2 is ANQGSEA. J was trimmed by 3 bases and V by 7 bases; bases with no gene match: 5. Here the CDR3 DNA reads TGCAGCGCACAGCGGGAGTACTACAATGAGCAGTTCTTC. Its translation is CSAQREYYNEQFF.

The rearrangement uses TRBV20-1 and TRBJ2-7; 9 nucleotides agree with TRBD1. The CDR3 is 14 residues long. Per germline, CDR1 DFQATT and CDR2 SNEGSKA (reference sequence). V was pared by 6 bases and J by 4 bases, with 10 bases of the junction left unmatched. This CDR3 is CSAETGGMVYEQYF. The CDR3 DNA is TGCAGTGCGGAAACAGGGGGCATGGTTTACGAGCAGTACTTC.

This chain uses TRBV12-3 or TRBV12-4 with TRBJ2-4; 9 bases line up with TRBD1. This CDR3 has 14 amino acids. V lost 4 bases and J lost 7; bases outside the gene matches: 5. The CDR3 DNA reads TGTGCCAGCAGTTCTACAGGGGGCCGCAACATTCAGTACTTC. This encodes CASSSTGGRNIQYF.

This clonotype was detected only a few times. The chain carries TRBV6-2 or TRBV6-3 and TRBJ2-2, with a possible D match to TRBD1 (5 bases). Per germline, CDR1 MNHEY and CDR2 SVGEGT. V lost 5 bases and J lost 1, with 17 bases in between. CDR3 length: 17 amino acids. The CDR3 DNA reads as TGTGCCAGCAGTCCCCTGGTGGGGCGGAAGAACACCGGGGAGCTGTTTTTT. Translated, it gives CASSPLVGRKNTGELFF.

In its sample, this clonotype was seen many times. The chain uses TRBV7-9 and TRBJ1-1; TRBD1 is a possible D gene (6 bases). The CDR3 length is 13 residues. The germline gives CDR1 SEHNR, CDR2 FQNEAQ (reference sequence). V was pared by 1 base and J by 11 bases, with 14 bases between. The CDR3 region is CASSLGGGKDAFF. CDR3 nucleotides: TGTGCCAGCAGCTTAGGAGGGGGGAAGGATGCTTTCTTT. The whole variable domain, remainder taken from reference TRBV7-9 and TRBJ1-1, is DTGVSQNPRHKITKRGQNVTFRCDPISEHNRLYWYRQTLGQGPEFLTYFQNEAQLEKSRLLSDRFSAERPKGSFSTLEIQRTEQGDSAMYLCASSLGGGKDAFFGQGTRLTVV.

The chain employs TRBV3-1 and TRBJ2-5, with 16 nucleotides matching TRBD2. With 0 bases clipped from V and 4 bases from J, the junction kept 11 bases outside the gene matches. The CDR3 is made up of 20 amino acids. Germline V gene lookup returns CDR1 LGHDT and CDR2 YNNKEL (reference sequence). CDR3 protein: CASSQDRAGLAGGDRETQYF. As DNA, the CDR3 is TGTGCCAGCAGCCAAGATCGAGCGGGACTAGCGGGAGGGGACCGAGAGACCCAGTACTTC.

This clonotype was recorded many times. The chain employs TRBV5-6 and TRBJ1-1; D is undetermined. CDR3 length: 15 amino acids. Trimming shortened V by 6 bases and J by 3 bases, and 18 bases separated the two germline ends. Germline V gene lookup returns CDR1 SGHDT and CDR2 YYEEEE. The CDR3 protein is CASIYTGVRDTEAFF. In DNA form, the CDR3 reads TGTGCCAGCATCTACACGGGAGTGCGTGACACTGAAGCTTTCTTT.

This clonotype was counted a few times. The gene calls are TRBV7-9 and TRBJ2-2, with D tentatively TRBD1 or TRBD2 (5 bases each). Germline CDR1 and CDR2: SEHNR and FQNEAQ (reference sequence). The germline V and J ends were trimmed by 5 bases and 3 bases, with 16 bases remaining between them. The CDR3 is 16 amino acids. CDR3 sequence reads: CASSPRDPLDTGELFF. The DNA of the CDR3 is TGTGCCAGCAGCCCCCGGGACCCACTCGACACCGGGGAGCTGTTTTTT.

The table lists this clonotype with a few counts. CDR3 DNA sequence: TGTGCCAGTATCGGACAAATGGCAAATCAGCCCCAGCATTTT. This sequence encodes CASIGQMANQPQHF. This rearrangement joins TRBV19 to TRBJ1-5; D is perhaps TRBD1 (5 bases). The CDR3 consists of 14 residues. V lost 7 bases and J lost 4, with 14 bases in between. From germline, CDR1 is LNHDA and CDR2 SQIVND (reference sequence). The full variable domain, with the rest looked up from reference TRBV19 and TRBJ1-5, is DGGITQSPKYLFRKEGQNVTLSCEQNLNHDAMYWYRQDPGQGLRLIYYSQIVNDFQKGDIAEGYSVSREKKESFPLTVTSAQKNPTAFYLCASIGQMANQPQHFGDGTRLSIL.